The T cell receptor (beta chain) described here comes from a study of response to subunit inactivated influenza vaccine. CDR3 length: 14 amino acids. Germline V gene sequence: CDR1 SGHTA, CDR2 FQGNSA. Between the trimmed V and J ends, which lost 6 bases and 0 bases, there was a span of 9 bases. TCRdb redid the calling of the RT-PCR reads with MiXCR, one entry per CDR3 protein. The sample lists about 520,000 distinct CDR3 sequences, roughly 7.6% occurring once. This clonotype was observed a handful of times. The chain links TRBV7-2 to TRBJ1-3, with D unclear. The sequences come from PBMCs from blood, collected roughly 24 months after vaccination. The sequence came from a man aged 45 to 70 who received an inactivated influenza vaccine. As DNA, the CDR3 is TGTGCCAGCAGATGGGGTCCCTCTGGAAACACCATATATTTT. Translating it yields CASRWGPSGNTIYF.